The sequence of this T cell receptor beta chain was determined in a study of cytomegalovirus exposure and HLA in healthy donors. The study's findings and limits: With high specificity and sensitivity, the classifier reportedly diagnosed cytomegalovirus status. It was assumed in the presence/absence analyses that sequencing depth was roughly uniform across donors. Per a prior analysis, the majority of TCR beta V segments were productive roughly 87% or roughly 30% of the time. CMV serostatus was the only recorded immune exposure for donors.

A note on this clone: The target antigen is unknown.

Amplification used 60 Vbeta primers and 13 Jbeta primers. The method was immunoSEQ multiplex PCR; TCRdb's version includes in-frame clones alone and lacks a portion of them. Seen here are 100,000 or so clones, 75% to 85% observed once, and the top ten hold around 3.8%. This receptor was obtained from a woman in her fifties or sixties in good health and CMV-seropositive. Source material: PBMCs.

The DNA of the CDR3 is TGTGCCTGGACTCGGGACAGGGGCAGTAACTATGGCTACACCTTC. Its translation is CAWTRDRGSNYGYTF. The chain has TRBV30 and TRBJ1-2; 10 bases are shared with TRBD1. The CDR3 totals 15 residues. The ends lost 4 bases at V and 1 base at J; junction bases unmatched: 6. Germline V lookup: CDR1 GTSNPN, CDR2 SVGIG (reference sequence).